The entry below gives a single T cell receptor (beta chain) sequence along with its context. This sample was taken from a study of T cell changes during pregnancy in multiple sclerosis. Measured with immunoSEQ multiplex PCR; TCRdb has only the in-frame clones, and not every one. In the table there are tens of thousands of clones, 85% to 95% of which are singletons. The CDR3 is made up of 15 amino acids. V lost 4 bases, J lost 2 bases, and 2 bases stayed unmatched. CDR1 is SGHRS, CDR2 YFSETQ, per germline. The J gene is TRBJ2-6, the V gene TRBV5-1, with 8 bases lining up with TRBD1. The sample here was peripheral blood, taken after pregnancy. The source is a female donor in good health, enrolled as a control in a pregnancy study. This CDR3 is CASSPDRAGANVLTF. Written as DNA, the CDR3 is TGCGCCAGCAGCCCGGACAGGGCTGGGGCCAACGTCCTGACTTTC.